One and the same sample provided the 21 T cell receptor beta chains below, sequenced in a study of CD8 T cells in ankylosing spondylitis. Study observations and caveats: Ankylosing spondylitis blood seemed to carry a telltale TCR beta motif made of under 10 highly homologous variants.

MiXCR, applied by TCRdb to the 5' RACE reads, yields one record per CDR3 protein. The data show hundreds of thousands of distinct CDR3 sequences, 25% to 30% seen once. The antigens these receptors bind are not known. Sequencing was carried out using blood, either unsorted or a sorted T cell fraction (not recorded which). The receptors were sampled from a male donor with ankylosing spondylitis.

In its sample, this clonotype was seen a few times. This chain uses TRBV20-1 with TRBJ1-5, with 9 bases identical to TRBD1. Germline loops: CDR1 DFQATT, CDR2 SNEGSKA (reference sequence). Germline trimming cut 6 bases from V and 7 bases from J; bases unmatched to any gene: 7. The CDR3 covers 13 residues. CDR3 amino acids: CSAEDRGGQPQHF. The CDR3 nucleotides read TGCAGTGCCGAGGACAGGGGAGGCCAGCCCCAGCATTTT.

The V call is TRBV4-1, the J call TRBJ1-2; TRBD1 matches 9 bases. Germline V lookup: CDR1 MGHRA, CDR2 YSYEKL. CDR3 length equals 15 residues. V lost 0 bases and J lost 9; bases outside the gene matches: 8. CDR3 sequence (DNA): TGCGCCAGCAGCCAAGATTGGACAGGGGATCGTAGCTACACCTTC. Its translation: CASSQDWTGDRSYTF.

The chain has TRBV20-1 and TRBJ1-2, with TRBD1 as a possible D gene (5 bases). Germline CDR1 DFQATT, CDR2 SNEGSKA (reference sequence). The CDR3 runs 12 residues. Trimming removed 3 bases from V and 4 bases from J, with 9 bases in between. CDR3 in amino acids: CSASKTAYGYTF. The CDR3 nucleotides read TGCAGTGCTAGCAAGACAGCCTATGGCTACACCTTC.

The chain combines TRBV4-2 with TRBJ1-2; TRBD1 matches 11 bases. CDR3 length equals 14 residues. Trimming removed 3 bases from V and 8 bases from J; junction bases left unmatched: 5. Germline V gene lookup returns CDR1 LGHNA and CDR2 YNFKEQ. Written as DNA, the CDR3 is TGTGCCAGCAGCCAGGACAGGGGGCGCGAAGGCTACACCTTC. This gives the protein CASSQDRGREGYTF.

This clonotype was found once. CDR3 sequence: CASSLSRASYNEQFF. The CDR3 DNA reads as TGTGCCAGCAGCTTATCCAGGGCCTCCTACAATGAGCAGTTCTTC. The V call is TRBV7-2, the J call TRBJ2-1; tentative D call: TRBD1 (5 bases). The CDR3 is 15 amino acids. Germline V gene data show CDR1 as SGHTA and CDR2 as FQGNSA. With 2 bases removed from V and 0 bases from J, the gap between germline ends came to 8 bases.

The CDR3: CASSLGGVGYSNQPQHF. CDR3 coding DNA: TGTGCCAGCAGCTTAGGAGGTGTGGGATATAGCAATCAGCCCCAGCATTTT. The rearrangement links TRBV7-2 to TRBJ1-5; D not certain. This CDR3 spans 17 amino acids. The germline V and J ends were trimmed by 1 base and 0 bases, with 13 bases remaining between them. From germline, CDR1 is SGHTA and CDR2 FQGNSA.

This clonotype showed up just a few times. The rearrangement uses TRBV29-1 and TRBJ2-7, with D unresolved. Germline V gene sequence: CDR1 SQVTM, CDR2 ANQGSEA. The CDR3 length is 11 residues. Trimming pared 4 bases from V and 2 bases from J, leaving 6 bases between. The CDR3 coding sequence is TGCAGCGTTGTTACAGCCTACGAGCAGTACTTC. As protein: CSVVTAYEQYF.

The table lists this clonotype with a few counts. V usage is TRBV4-2 and J usage is TRBJ2-7; 8 positions match TRBD2. With 3 bases clipped from V and 4 bases from J, the junction kept 5 bases outside the gene matches. The CDR3 runs to 14 residues. In germline, CDR1 is LGHNA, CDR2 YNFKEQ. CDR3 region: CASSQALAAYEQYF. CDR3 DNA: TGTGCCAGCAGCCAGGCACTAGCGGCTTACGAGCAGTACTTC.

This clonotype is a singleton in its sample. CDR3 sequence: CATSAPGALQETQYF. CDR3 sequence (DNA): TGTGCCACCAGCGCCCCGGGAGCGCTCCAAGAGACCCAGTACTTC. This chain uses TRBV15 with TRBJ2-5, with D maybe TRBD2 (6 bases). The germline CDR1 and CDR2 sequences are LNHNV and YYDKDF (reference sequence). V lost 5 bases and J 1 base, leaving 14 bases between the germline ends. This CDR3 region has 15 residues.

The CDR3 DNA reads TGTGCCATTGCCGGGACAGGGGATCAGCCCCAGCATTTT. Amino acid sequence: CAIAGTGDQPQHF. This chain connects TRBV10-3 to TRBJ1-5; 10 nucleotides align to TRBD1. Losses at the gene ends were 9 bases for V and 5 bases for J; bases not matched to a gene: 4. In germline, CDR1 is ENHRY, CDR2 SYGVKD. The CDR3 totals 13 residues.

This clonotype was seen a few times. The chain joins TRBV5-1 to TRBJ2-1; 15 bases are shared with TRBD2. CDR3 size: 17 residues. Unmatched junction bases numbered 2, after V lost 4 bases and J lost 0 bases. Germline V gene data show CDR1 as SGHRS and CDR2 as YFSETQ. This CDR3 is CASSRGLAGGSYNEQFF. In nucleotides, the CDR3 is TGCGCCAGCAGCCGGGGACTAGCGGGAGGCTCCTACAATGAGCAGTTCTTC.

V is TRBV6-1 and J is TRBJ2-7; TRBD1 agrees at 9 bases. CDR3 size: 13 residues. The germline gives CDR1 MNHNS, CDR2 SASEGT. J lost 3 bases, V lost 6 bases, and 3 bases had no gene match. The CDR3 DNA follows: TGTGCCAGCAGCGACAGGGGGGACTACGAGCAGTACTTC. Translating it yields CASSDRGDYEQYF.

This clonotype was counted only a few times. The J gene is TRBJ1-2, the V gene TRBV6-1; perhaps TRBD1 as D (6 bases). The germline V and J ends were trimmed by 3 bases and 8 bases, with 13 bases remaining between them. The CDR3 has 13 residues. CDR1 and CDR2 (germline): MNHNS, SASEGT. The CDR3 sequence is CASSEGPQGGYTF. DNA for the CDR3: TGTGCCAGCAGTGAGGGACCACAGGGAGGCTACACCTTC.

In this sample, this clonotype turned up a few times. J is TRBJ2-2 and V is TRBV11-3; D ambiguous. CDR1 SGHNT and CDR2 YENEEA come from the germline V gene. V lost 3 bases and J lost 8, with 7 bases in between. This CDR3 has 12 residues. In DNA form, the CDR3 reads TGTGCCAGCAGCTTGAGGTCTGGGGAGCTGTTTTTT. Translating it yields CASSLRSGELFF.

This clonotype was seen more than once but under ten times. The chain couples TRBV5-1 to TRBJ2-7; 7 bases align to TRBD1. The junction had 4 bases not matched to a gene; V was cut back by 4 bases and J by 6 bases. The CDR3 sequence is 12 residues long. Germline CDR1 and CDR2: SGHRS and YFSETQ. CDR3 loop: CASSDRVAEQYF. In DNA form, the CDR3 reads TGCGCCAGCAGCGACAGGGTTGCCGAGCAGTACTTC.

The CDR3 region is CASSRTKPNYNEQFF. The CDR3 nucleotides read TGTGCCAGCAGTCGAACAAAGCCCAATTACAATGAGCAGTTCTTC. This chain joins TRBV6-1 and TRBJ2-1; no firm D call. This CDR3 region has 15 residues. CDR1 and CDR2 from the germline V gene are MNHNS and SASEGT. The ends were cut back, 5 bases at V and 4 bases at J, with 15 bases in the middle.

This clonotype was detected only a few times. The chain couples TRBV14 to TRBJ1-2; D not certain. V lost 4 bases to trimming and J lost 3 bases, with 9 bases between them. The CDR3 is 13 residues long. From germline, CDR1 is SGHDN and CDR2 FVKESK. The CDR3 loop is CASSPRVDYGYTF. In nucleotides, the CDR3 is TGTGCCAGCAGCCCTCGCGTGGACTATGGCTACACCTTC.

V usage is TRBV28 and J usage is TRBJ2-7; no reliable D call. Trimming removed 3 bases from V and 7 bases from J, with 10 bases in between. The CDR3 consists of 12 residues. Germline V CDR1 and CDR2: MDHEN, SYDVKM. The CDR3 sequence: CASSLNIDEQYF. Written as DNA, the CDR3 is TGTGCCAGCAGTTTGAACATCGATGAGCAGTACTTC. Drawing the rest from reference TRBV28 and TRBJ2-7, the complete variable domain is DVKVTQSSRYLVKRTGEKVFLECVQDMDHENMFWYRQDPGLGLRLIYFSYDVKMKEKGDIPEGYSVSREKKERFSLILESASTNQTSMYLCASSLNIDEQYFGPGTRLTVT.

The chain has TRBV7-9 and TRBJ1-2, with D tentatively TRBD1 (5 bases). V gave up 1 base and J gave up 4 bases, with 10 bases separating them. The germline CDR1 and CDR2 sequences are SEHNR and FQNEAQ (reference sequence). The CDR3 is 14 residues long. In DNA form, the CDR3 reads TGTGCCAGCAGCTTAGGAGGGGCTGGCTATGGCTACACCTTC. Protein sequence: CASSLGGAGYGYTF.

The chain employs TRBV20-1 and TRBJ2-5, with 13 bases that match TRBD2. The CDR3 covers 14 residues. V shed 6 bases and J 3 bases; nucleotides not matched to a gene: 4. The germline gives CDR1 DFQATT, CDR2 SNEGSKA (reference sequence). As DNA, the CDR3 is TGCAGTGCCCGGACTAGCGGGAGTAAAGAGACCCAGTACTTC. Protein product: CSARTSGSKETQYF.

This clonotype showed up just a few times. The CDR3 bases are TGTGCCAGCAGTGGGACTAGCGGGGATCTAAGCTCCTACAATGAGCAGTTCTTC. Protein: CASSGTSGDLSSYNEQFF. This rearrangement joins TRBV11-2 to TRBJ2-1; 13 bases map to TRBD2. Germline CDR1 SGHAT, CDR2 FQNNGV. The CDR3 is 18 amino acids. V was clipped by 6 bases and J by 0 bases; unmatched bases: 8.